The 8 T cell receptor beta chains presented below share a single source sample, sequenced in a study of T cell responses to AZD1222 COVID-19 vaccine (dated by TCRdb to the early 2020s). The label giving this sample's time point can be read as: about 28 days (+/-7) after the second vaccine dose. The library was built by means of the immunoSEQ multiplex PCR assay. As stored in TCRdb, this immuneACCESS dataset retains in-frame rearrangements with V and J assigned. A fraction of the clones does not appear; measured against another copy, unresolved V genes explain less than half of the discrepancy, and the remainder lacks a known reason. For this sample the table gives tens of thousands of clones, of which roughly 90% were detected only once. The biggest ten clones account for 14% of the sample. This specimen consisted of peripheral blood, obtained 28 days after the second AZD1222 dose. These receptors came from an adult who received the AZD1222 COVID-19 vaccine.

This sequence joins TRBV7-3 and TRBJ2-2; no clear D. This CDR3 spans 14 amino acids. CDR1 is SGHTA and CDR2 is FQGTGA in the germline V gene. Trimming removed 1 base at V and 6 bases at J, with 9 bases between. CDR3 in amino acids: CASSLMAGPGELFF. CDR3 nucleotide sequence: TGTGCCAGCAGCTTAATGGCTGGTCCCGGGGAGCTGTTTTTT.

The chain combines TRBV18 with TRBJ1-5, with D possibly TRBD1 on 5 matching bases. CDR1 is KGHSH, CDR2 LQKENI, per germline. Trimming removed 2 bases at V and 4 bases at J, with 6 bases between. The CDR3 is 13 residues long. CDR3 coding DNA: TGTGCCAGCTCACCAGGGGGGAATCAGCCCCAGCATTTT. Amino acid sequence: CASSPGGNQPQHF. The variable domain in full, with the rest retrieved from reference TRBV18 and TRBJ1-5, is NAGVMQNPRHLVRRRGQEARLRCSPMKGHSHVYWYRQLPEEGLKFMVYLQKENIIDESGMPKERFSAEFPKEGPSILRIQQVVRGDSAAYFCASSPGGNQPQHFGDGTRLSIL.

The chain combines TRBV7-2 with TRBJ2-2; TRBD2 matches at 12 bases. CDR1 is SGHTA and CDR2 is FQGNSA in the germline V gene. V dropped 9 bases and J dropped 5; count of bases not matched to a gene: 10. CDR3 length equals 16 residues. CDR3 sequence (DNA): TGTGCCAGTCAGACTAGCGGGGGCCCTCGGACCGGGGAGCTGTTTTTT. Translating gives CASQTSGGPRTGELFF.

The genes are TRBV7-8 and TRBJ2-2; 8 nucleotides align to TRBD1. This CDR3 is built from 15 residues. Losses at the gene ends were 8 bases for V and 6 bases for J; bases not matched to a gene: 11. From germline, CDR1 is SGHVS and CDR2 FQNEAQ. This chain's CDR3 is CASRFDRGKAGELFF. As DNA, the CDR3 is TGTGCCAGCCGATTCGACAGGGGAAAGGCCGGGGAGCTGTTTTTT.

The chain uses TRBV27 and TRBJ2-7; perhaps TRBD2 as D (5 bases). CDR3 length: 15 amino acids. Germline loops: CDR1 MNHEY, CDR2 SMNVEV (reference sequence). V was trimmed by 6 bases and J by 2 bases, leaving 17 bases between them. CDR3 bases: TGTGCCAGCAGCTACCGCGAGGGAATAACCTACGAGCAGTACTTC. Amino acids: CASSYREGITYEQYF.

The chain uses TRBV11-3 and TRBJ2-3; D gene uncertain. The germline gives CDR1 SGHNT, CDR2 YENEEA. The V gene lost 1 base and the J gene lost 1 base, with 9 bases spanning the gap. The CDR3 consists of 15 residues. CDR3 region: CASSLGPEGTDTQYF. CDR3 in DNA: TGTGCCAGCAGCTTAGGGCCAGAAGGCACAGATACGCAGTATTTT.

V is TRBV4-1 and J is TRBJ1-5, with D unclear. V gave up 1 base and J gave up 0 bases, with 7 bases separating them. Germline CDR1 reads MGHRA; CDR2 reads YSYEKL. The CDR3 runs 15 residues. CDR3 in amino acids: CASSQGDYSNQPQHF. The CDR3 DNA follows: TGCGCCAGCAGCCAAGGAGACTATAGCAATCAGCCCCAGCATTTT.

The CDR3 DNA reads as TGTGCCAGCAGCCATGATCTTGGGGGGGGGAGCACAGATACGCAGTATTTT. As protein: CASSHDLGGGSTDTQYF. The gene calls are TRBV3-1 (or the pseudogene TRBV3-2) and TRBJ2-3; 7 bases fit TRBD2. The CDR3 runs to 17 residues. The V segment lost 3 bases and the J segment 0 bases; nucleotides outside the gene matches: 9. The germline CDR1 and CDR2 sequences are LGHDT and YNNKEL (reference sequence).